This TCR beta chain appears in the sequencing data of a study of blood T cell repertoires in COVID-19 (dated by TCRdb to the early 2020s). Regarding the complete study: Samples covering the acute and convalescent phases of COVID-19 were provided by collaborators in the United States, Italy and Spain. The prospective study material was composed of cDNA or gDNA derived from T cells, B-cell-depleted T cells, or PBMCs. Deeply sampled blood TCRbeta repertoires from subjects exposed to, actively infected with, or recovered from COVID-19 were included in the dataset. A freely available public database, intended as a resource for researchers studying the immune response to SARS-CoV-2, is where the repertoires were released. The samples were drawn from two sources: the first 160 participants of the ongoing ImmuneRACE study, and fewer than 1,500 subjects contributed by 6 global collaborators. A de-identified subject ID, COVID-19 status, age in years and sex were almost always included in the sample metadata. Where HLA class I and class II types were available, the types were taken from metadata supplied by the sample provider, not from assay-based typing.

The table lists this clone with a count of one. The clone's antigen remains unknown. The input lacks base qualities; no much larger clone sits a single base away. The collaborating institutions used their own protocols to collect whole blood in K2EDTA tubes. For TCRbeta analysis, collaborator samples were shipped as frozen whole blood, as isolated PBMCs, or as DNA extracted from either sample type. TCRbeta CDR3 regions were amplified from genomic DNA by means of the immunoSEQ Assay, a bias-controlled multiplex PCR. Concerning the study's data processing: Nucleated cell counts per sample were estimated from amplification of reference gene primers within the assay. To quantify the absolute abundance of each unique TCRbeta CDR3 rearrangement, sequence reads were collapsed and filtered. For each sample, productive Simpson clonality was calculated by taking the square root of Simpson's diversity index across productive rearrangements. In TCRdb, the immuneACCESS table is reduced to in-frame sequences with V and J assigned. These tables do not hold every clone; where another copy was compared, an unresolved V gene accounts for under half, and the others remain unexplained. V and J calls and clone size are copied from that table; D and trimming were computed from the DNA. Here the sample has more than 200,000 clones; around four fifths occur a single time. Of the sample, about 4% falls within the top ten clones.

There are 15 amino acids in the CDR3, from cysteine to phenylalanine inclusive. The only DNA kept is the CDR3, 45 bases in frame from the first base. The junction carries 13 bases between V and J, which are trimmed by 7 bases and 0 bases respectively. The germline V gene (reference sequence) yields LNHDA for CDR1 and SQIVND for CDR2. Here is what the overall study found, with its caveats: The amount of clinical and demographic metadata varied by source and participant and was provided uncurated.

The rearranged chain carries TRBV19 and TRBJ1-3; no confident D gene assignment can be made. The sequence was collected from a woman between 40 and 50 years old with active or convalescent COVID-19. Sequencing was performed on peripheral blood. The CDR3 reads as follows: CASTDTDSSGNTIYF. The nucleotide sequence reads TGTGCCAGTACCGACACGGACTCCTCTGGAAACACCATATATTTT.